These T cell receptor beta chains were read from a single sample in a study of T cell repertoires in aging, cancer and after chemotherapy. Using its own MiXCR run on the multiplex PCR reads, TCRdb lists one record per CDR3 protein. The sample has 7,000 to 10,000 distinct CDR3 sequences, 35% to 50% seen once; the top ten hold approximately 13%. What was sequenced was blood. These receptors originate from a human donor with a solid tumor. Both conserved end residues are part of each CDR3. The D gene is left open where the match is weak. The size field is filled for only some rows; it gives once, few, many or a size class.

CDR3,DNA,V,size,J,D
CTTGTGVVWTEAFF,TGTACCACCGGGACAGGGGTAGTCTGGACTGAAGCTTTCTTT,TRBV6-1,few,TRBJ1-1,TRBD1
CASWGQRNTEAFF,TGTGCCAGCTGGGGACAGCGGAACACTGAAGCTTTCTTT,TRBV12-3/TRBV12-4,.,TRBJ1-1,TRBD1
CASSLGGQAYNEQFF,TGTGCCAGCAGCTTAGGGGGACAGGCCTACAATGAGCAGTTCTTC,TRBV11-3,medium-sized,TRBJ2-1,TRBD1
CASSPTFGSGELFF,TGTGCCAGCAGCCCGACTTTCGGGTCCGGGGAGCTGTTTTTT,TRBV5-6,few,TRBJ2-2,.
CASSLAGGQGNGYTF,TGTGCCAGCAGCTTGGCTGGGGGACAGGGGAATGGCTACACCTTC,TRBV5-4,.,TRBJ1-2,TRBD1
CASEGANAYEQYF,TGTGCCTCAGAGGGGGCTAATGCCTACGAGCAGTACTTC,TRBV30,.,TRBJ2-7,TRBD1
CASSPPEGADGYTF,TGTGCCAGCTCACCGCCGGAGGGGGCGGATGGCTACACCTTC,TRBV18,.,TRBJ1-2,TRBD1
CASSWAAGALYNEQFF,TGTGCCAGCAGTTGGGCAGCGGGAGCTCTCTACAATGAGCAGTTCTTC,TRBV6-5,.,TRBJ2-1,TRBD2
CASLRTGDTEAFF,TGTGCCAGCTTACGGACAGGGGACACTGAAGCTTTCTTT,TRBV18,few,TRBJ1-1,TRBD1
CASPPGGFVHEQYF,TGTGCCAGTCCGCCTGGGGGATTTGTTCACGAGCAGTACTTC,TRBV19,few,TRBJ2-7,.
CASSEGGGVTDTQYF,TGTGCCAGCAGTGAAGGTGGAGGGGTCACAGATACGCAGTATTTT,TRBV6-5,.,TRBJ2-3,.
CASSPARGAVEQFF,TGTGCCAGCAGCCCGGCACGGGGGGCGGTTGAGCAGTTCTTC,TRBV12-3/TRBV12-4,.,TRBJ2-1,.
CASSFGQETQYF,TGTGCCAGCAGCTTCGGCCAAGAGACCCAGTACTTC,TRBV11-1,few,TRBJ2-5,.
CASTSNGYEQYF,TGTGCCAGCACCTCCAATGGGTACGAGCAGTACTTC,TRBV6-6,.,TRBJ2-7,.
CAISEMGDTQYF,TGTGCCATCAGTGAGATGGGAGATACGCAGTATTTT,TRBV10-3,.,TRBJ2-3,.
CASSRGVSGSSYNEQFF,TGCGCCAGCAGCCGCGGAGTTAGCGGGAGCTCCTACAATGAGCAGTTCTTC,TRBV4-3,.,TRBJ2-1,TRBD2
CASSQEPEGGYGYTF,TGCGCCAGCAGCCAAGAGCCAGAGGGAGGATATGGCTACACCTTC,TRBV5-1,.,TRBJ1-2,.
CATSSRLAGVGDTQYF,TGTGCCACCAGCTCGCGACTAGCGGGAGTGGGAGATACGCAGTATTTT,TRBV15,.,TRBJ2-3,TRBD2
CASSPNRGATEAFF,TGTGCCAGCAGCCCGAACAGGGGAGCCACTGAAGCTTTCTTT,TRBV27,.,TRBJ1-1,TRBD1
CASSYTTEGETQYF,TGTGCCAGCAGTTACACAACAGAGGGGGAGACCCAGTACTTC,TRBV6-5,.,TRBJ2-5,.
CASSYSTSGGRNTGELFF,TGTGCCAGCAGTTACTCGACTAGCGGGGGCCGGAACACCGGGGAGCTGTTTTTT,TRBV6-2/TRBV6-3,.,TRBJ2-2,TRBD2
CASRNKALGPDTGELFF,TGTGCCAGTAGGAATAAGGCCCTGGGCCCGGACACCGGGGAGCTGTTTTTT,TRBV19,medium-sized,TRBJ2-2,.
CASSNARDRGTAYEQYF,TGTGCCAGCAGCAACGCCAGAGACAGGGGTACGGCCTACGAGCAGTACTTC,TRBV11-3,.,TRBJ2-7,TRBD1
CASSPAGGSYEQYF,TGTGCCAGCAGCCCCGCTGGCGGTTCCTACGAGCAGTACTTC,TRBV11-3,.,TRBJ2-7,.
CASSMSGAGHEKLFF,TGTGCCAGTAGTATGTCTGGGGCAGGGCATGAAAAACTGTTTTTT,TRBV19,few,TRBJ1-4,.
CASSQDPAQPQHF,TGTGCCAGCAGTCAGGACCCGGCCCAGCCCCAGCATTTT,TRBV6-5,.,TRBJ1-5,.
CASSFAGGITDTQYF,TGTGCCAGCAGTTTTGCGGGGGGGATCACAGATACGCAGTATTTT,TRBV27,.,TRBJ2-3,TRBD2
CASSYATGALSYEQYF,TGTGCCAGCAGTTACGCGACAGGGGCGCTCTCCTACGAGCAGTACTTC,TRBV6-5,few,TRBJ2-7,TRBD1
CAISEHRGGGAQETQYF,TGTGCCATCAGTGAGCACCGTGGGGGGGGGGCCCAAGAGACCCAGTACTTC,TRBV10-3,.,TRBJ2-5,.
CASSDRGTDTQYF,TGTGCCAGCAGTGACAGGGGCACAGATACGCAGTATTTT,TRBV6-2/TRBV6-3,few,TRBJ2-3,TRBD1
CASSQGTGEMGEQYF,TGTGCCAGTTCCCAAGGGACAGGGGAGATGGGTGAGCAGTACTTC,TRBV19,few,TRBJ2-7,TRBD1
CAISTGTLPDEQFF,TGTGCCATCAGCACCGGGACCCTGCCAGACGAGCAGTTCTTC,TRBV10-3,few,TRBJ2-1,.
CASSLGLAPYEQYF,TGTGCCAGCAGCTTGGGACTAGCGCCCTACGAGCAGTACTTC,TRBV5-6,.,TRBJ2-7,TRBD2
CASSEIADTQYF,TGTGCCAGCTCAGAGATAGCAGATACGCAGTATTTT,TRBV18,.,TRBJ2-3,.
CASSLAGTGGGPGYGYTF,TGTGCCAGCAGCTTAGCGGGGACAGGGGGCGGCCCTGGCTATGGCTACACCTTC,TRBV11-3,.,TRBJ1-2,TRBD1
CASNFLGLVRSETQYF,TGTGCCAGCAACTTCCTTGGACTAGTTAGATCGGAGACCCAGTACTTC,TRBV6-1,.,TRBJ2-5,TRBD2
CASSLIYTGELFF,TGTGCCAGCAGCTTGATCTACACCGGGGAGCTGTTTTTT,TRBV5-6,few,TRBJ2-2,.
CASSEAGGGYSPLHF,TGTGCCAGCAGTGAAGCGGGGGGCGGGTATTCACCCCTCCACTTT,TRBV6-1,few,TRBJ1-6,.
CASSPQGQGGNQPQHF,TGTGCCAGCTCACCGCAGGGACAGGGAGGGAATCAGCCCCAGCATTTT,TRBV18,.,TRBJ1-5,TRBD1
CASRSVRDRTYEQYF,TGTGCCAGCAGGTCGGTGAGGGACAGGACCTACGAGCAGTACTTC,TRBV12-3/TRBV12-4,.,TRBJ2-7,TRBD1
CASSLAGGATEAFF,TGTGCCAGCAGCTTGGCGGGCGGGGCCACTGAAGCTTTCTTT,TRBV5-6,once,TRBJ1-1,.
CASSPQSRGSSTYEQYF,TGTGCCAGCTCACCACAGAGTAGGGGAAGTTCAACCTACGAGCAGTACTTC,TRBV18,few,TRBJ2-7,.
CAWSGTYEQYF,TGTGCCTGGAGTGGGACCTACGAGCAGTACTTC,TRBV30,.,TRBJ2-7,.
CAISEGRGSGNEQFF,TGTGCCATCAGTGAGGGGAGAGGTTCAGGGAATGAGCAGTTCTTC,TRBV10-3,.,TRBJ2-1,.
CASSMWGSENYGYTF,TGTGCCAGTAGTATGTGGGGATCCGAGAACTATGGCTACACCTTC,TRBV19,.,TRBJ1-2,.
CAWAFPGQPQHF,TGTGCCTGGGCCTTCCCAGGTCAGCCCCAGCATTTT,TRBV30,.,TRBJ1-5,.
CASSLSQTRRSQHF,TGTGCCAGTAGTTTGTCACAGACACGGCGGTCCCAGCATTTT,TRBV19,.,TRBJ1-5,.
CASSQEEGTGDQPQHF,TGTGCCAGCAGCCAAGAGGAAGGGACAGGGGATCAGCCCCAGCATTTT,TRBV4-2,few,TRBJ1-5,TRBD1
CASTGQARDQPQHF,TGTGCCAGCACCGGACAGGCCAGGGATCAGCCCCAGCATTTT,TRBV6-2/TRBV6-3,.,TRBJ1-5,TRBD1
CASRPPAFGTEAFF,TGTGCCAGCAGACCCCCCGCCTTTGGGACTGAAGCTTTCTTT,TRBV6-5,.,TRBJ1-1,.
CSVAPFTPGEDTEAFF,TGCAGCGTCGCCCCTTTTACTCCTGGGGAAGACACTGAAGCTTTCTTT,TRBV29-1,.,TRBJ1-1,.
CASSSSVETQYF,TGTGCCAGCAGCTCTAGCGTGGAGACCCAGTACTTC,TRBV11-3,.,TRBJ2-5,.
CASSFGTQGPQYF,TGTGCCAGCAGTTTTGGGACTCAGGGCCCCCAGTACTTC,TRBV12-3/TRBV12-4,few,TRBJ2-5,.
CASSFVWTSGISSYNEQFF,TGTGCCAGCAGCTTCGTCTGGACTAGCGGGATATCTTCCTACAATGAGCAGTTCTTC,TRBV11-3,few,TRBJ2-1,TRBD2
CASSLGGSIPSYEQYF,TGTGCCAGCAGCTTGGGTGGTAGCATCCCCTCCTACGAGCAGTACTTC,TRBV6-5,.,TRBJ2-7,.
CASSARPNTEAFF,TGTGCCAGCAGCGCACGGCCTAACACTGAAGCTTTCTTT,TRBV7-6,medium-sized,TRBJ1-1,.
CSVGAPEAFF,TGCAGCGTTGGGGCTCCCGAAGCTTTCTTT,TRBV29-1,.,TRBJ1-1,.